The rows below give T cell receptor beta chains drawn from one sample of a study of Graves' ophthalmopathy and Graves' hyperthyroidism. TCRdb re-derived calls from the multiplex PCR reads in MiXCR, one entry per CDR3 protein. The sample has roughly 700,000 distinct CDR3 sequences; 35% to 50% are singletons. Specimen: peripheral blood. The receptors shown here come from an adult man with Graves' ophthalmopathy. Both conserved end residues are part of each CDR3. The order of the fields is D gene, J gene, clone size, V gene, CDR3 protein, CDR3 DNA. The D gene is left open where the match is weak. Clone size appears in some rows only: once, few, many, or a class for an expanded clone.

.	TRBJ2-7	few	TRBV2	CASSLSVAGEQYF	TGTGCCAGCAGTTTAAGTGTGGCCGGCGAGCAGTACTTC
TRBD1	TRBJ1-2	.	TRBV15	CATSRTPTGDDGYTF	TGTGCCACCAGCAGAACCCCGACAGGGGATGATGGCTACACCTTC
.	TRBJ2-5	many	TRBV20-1	CSAVGQSETQYF	TGCAGTGCAGTCGGACAGTCAGAGACCCAGTACTTC
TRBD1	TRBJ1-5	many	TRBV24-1	CASDTGQGFNQPQHF	TGTGCCAGCGATACTGGACAGGGGTTCAATCAGCCCCAGCATTTT
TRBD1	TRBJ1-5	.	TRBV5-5	CASSLQGAVFMPQHF	TGTGCCAGCAGCTTACAGGGGGCTGTCTTCATGCCCCAGCATTTT
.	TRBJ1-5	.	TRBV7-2	CASSLALTENQPQHF	TGTGCCAGCAGCTTAGCCTTAACAGAAAATCAGCCCCAGCATTTT
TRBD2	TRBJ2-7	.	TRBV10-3	CASSDVERGVLYEQYF	TGTGCCAGCAGTGATGTTGAGCGGGGGGTACTCTACGAGCAGTACTTC
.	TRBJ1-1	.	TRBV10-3	CAISGPRHTEASF	TGTGCCATCAGTGGCCCGCGTCACACTGAAGCTTCCTTT
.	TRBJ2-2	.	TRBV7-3	CASSQPRTSNTGELFF	TGTGCCAGCAGCCAACCACGGACTTCGAACACCGGGGAGCTGTTTTTT
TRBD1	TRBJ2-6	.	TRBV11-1	CASSPGTGSSGGPNVLTF	TGTGCCAGCTCACCCGGGACAGGGTCTTCGGGCGGCCCAAACGTCCTGACTTTC
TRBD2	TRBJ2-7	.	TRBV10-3	CAISDSGRQDEQYF	TGTGCCATCAGTGACTCCGGGAGGCAGGACGAGCAGTACTTC
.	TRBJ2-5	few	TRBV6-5	CASSFITGIQETQYF	TGTGCCAGCAGTTTCATAACAGGGATCCAAGAGACCCAGTACTTC
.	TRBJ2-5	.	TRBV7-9	CASSLGRLGAPQETQYF	TGTGCCAGCAGCTTAGGTAGACTTGGGGCTCCCCAAGAGACCCAGTACTTC
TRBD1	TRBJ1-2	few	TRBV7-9	CASSFRTGSYGYTF	TGTGCCAGCAGCTTCCGGACAGGGTCCTATGGCTACACCTTC
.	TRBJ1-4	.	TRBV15	CAASSFGGATNEKLFF	TGTGCCGCCAGCAGCTTCGGCGGCGCAACTAATGAAAAACTGTTTTTT
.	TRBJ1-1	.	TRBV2	CAGSERSEAFF	TGTGCCGGCAGTGAAAGGAGCGAAGCTTTCTTT
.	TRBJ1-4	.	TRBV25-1	CASANEKLFF	TGCGCCAGCGCTAATGAAAAACTGTTTTTT
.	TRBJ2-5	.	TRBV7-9	CASSARIGQETQYF	TGTGCCAGCAGCGCCCGGATAGGCCAAGAGACCCAGTACTTC
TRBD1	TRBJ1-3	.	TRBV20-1	CSARRHKTDRARGSAGNTIYF	TGCAGTGCTAGACGCCATAAAACGGACAGGGCGAGAGGTAGCGCTGGAAACACCATATATTTT
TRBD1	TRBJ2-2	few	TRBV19	CAIMADRVGTGELFF	TGTGCCATCATGGCCGACAGGGTAGGCACCGGGGAGCTGTTTTTT
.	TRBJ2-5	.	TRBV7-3	CACSVDGTSGDQETQYF	.
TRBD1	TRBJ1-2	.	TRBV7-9	CASSSRGGRNYGYTF	TGTGCCAGCAGTTCGCGAGGGGGCAGGAACTATGGCTACACCTTC